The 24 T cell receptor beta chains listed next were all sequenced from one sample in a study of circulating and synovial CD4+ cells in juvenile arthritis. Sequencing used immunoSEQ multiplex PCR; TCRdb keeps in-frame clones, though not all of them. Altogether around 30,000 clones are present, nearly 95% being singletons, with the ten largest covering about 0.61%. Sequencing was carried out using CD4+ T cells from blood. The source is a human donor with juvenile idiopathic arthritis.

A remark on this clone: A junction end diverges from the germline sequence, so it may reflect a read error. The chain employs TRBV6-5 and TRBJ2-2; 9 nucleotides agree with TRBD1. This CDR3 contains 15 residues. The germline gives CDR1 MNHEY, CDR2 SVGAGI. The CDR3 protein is CASSDSGQGGGELFF. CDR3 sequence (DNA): TGTGCCAGCAGTGACTCGGGACAGGGCGGCGGGGAGCTGTTTTTT.

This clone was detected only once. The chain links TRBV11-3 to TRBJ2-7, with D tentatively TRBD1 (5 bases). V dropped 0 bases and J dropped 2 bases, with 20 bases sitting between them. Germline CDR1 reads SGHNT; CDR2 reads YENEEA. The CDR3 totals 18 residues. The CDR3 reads CASSLDRDGAPLPYEQYF. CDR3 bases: TGTGCCAGCAGCTTAGATCGAGATGGGGCCCCCCTTCCCTACGAGCAGTACTTC.

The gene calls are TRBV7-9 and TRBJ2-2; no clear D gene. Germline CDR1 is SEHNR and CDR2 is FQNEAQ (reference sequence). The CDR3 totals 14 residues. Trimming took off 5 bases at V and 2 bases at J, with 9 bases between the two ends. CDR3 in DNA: TGTGCCAGCAGCACCATTACAAACACCGGGGAGCTGTTTTTT. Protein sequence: CASSTITNTGELFF.

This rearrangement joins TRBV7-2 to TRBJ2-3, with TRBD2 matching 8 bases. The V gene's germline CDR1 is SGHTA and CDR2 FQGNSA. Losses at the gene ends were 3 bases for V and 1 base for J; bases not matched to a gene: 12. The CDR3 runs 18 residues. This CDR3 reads CASSFRLAYSLGTDTQYF. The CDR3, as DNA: TGTGCCAGCAGCTTCAGACTAGCGTACTCTCTTGGCACAGATACGCAGTATTTT.

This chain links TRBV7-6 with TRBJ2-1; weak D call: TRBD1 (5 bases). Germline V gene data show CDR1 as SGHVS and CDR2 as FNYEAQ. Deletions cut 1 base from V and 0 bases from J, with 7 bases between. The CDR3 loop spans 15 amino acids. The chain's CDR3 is CASSLGQGSYNEQFF. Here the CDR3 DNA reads TGTGCCAGCAGCTTAGGGCAGGGCTCCTACAATGAGCAGTTCTTC.

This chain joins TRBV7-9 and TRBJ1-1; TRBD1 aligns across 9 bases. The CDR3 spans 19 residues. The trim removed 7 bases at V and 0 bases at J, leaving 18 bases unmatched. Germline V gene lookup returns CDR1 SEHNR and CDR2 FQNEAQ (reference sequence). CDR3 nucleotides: TGTGCCAGCAACCTTCAGCTAAGGGACAGGGAGTGGGTGAACACTGAAGCTTTCTTT. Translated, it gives CASNLQLRDREWVNTEAFF.

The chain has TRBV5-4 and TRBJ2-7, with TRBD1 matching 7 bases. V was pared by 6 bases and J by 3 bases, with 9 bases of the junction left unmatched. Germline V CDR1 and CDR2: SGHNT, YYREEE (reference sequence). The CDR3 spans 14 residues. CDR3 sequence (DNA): TGTGCCAGCACCCTACAGGGGTCCAACTACGAGCAGTACTTC. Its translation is CASTLQGSNYEQYF.

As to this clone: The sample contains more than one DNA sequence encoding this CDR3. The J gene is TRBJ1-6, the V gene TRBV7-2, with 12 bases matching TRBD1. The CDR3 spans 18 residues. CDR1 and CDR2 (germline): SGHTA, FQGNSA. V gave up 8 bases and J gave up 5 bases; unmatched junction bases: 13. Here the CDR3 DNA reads TGTGCCAGCGGAACCGGGACAGGGGGCGTAGGGGATAATTCACCCCTCCACTTT. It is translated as CASGTGTGGVGDNSPLHF. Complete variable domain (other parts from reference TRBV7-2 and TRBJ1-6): GAGVSQSPSNKVTEKGKDVELRCDPISGHTALYWYRQSLGQGLEFLIYFQGNSAPDKSGLPSDRFSAERTGGSVSTLTIQRTQQEDSAVYLCASGTGTGGVGDNSPLHFGNGTRLTVT.

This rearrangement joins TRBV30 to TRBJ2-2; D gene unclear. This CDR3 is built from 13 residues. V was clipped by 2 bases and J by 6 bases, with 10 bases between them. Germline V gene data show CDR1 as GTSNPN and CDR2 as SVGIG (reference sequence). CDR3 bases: TGTGCCTGGAGTCCCACGAGGTCCGGGGAGCTGTTTTTT. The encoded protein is CAWSPTRSGELFF.

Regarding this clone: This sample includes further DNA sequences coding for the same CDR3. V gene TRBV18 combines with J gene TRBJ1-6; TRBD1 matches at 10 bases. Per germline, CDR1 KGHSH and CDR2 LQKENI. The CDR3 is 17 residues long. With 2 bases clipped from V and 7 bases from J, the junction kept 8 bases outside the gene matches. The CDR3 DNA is TGTGCCAGCTCACCAATCAAAGGGACAGGGGACAATTCACCCCTCCACTTT. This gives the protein CASSPIKGTGDNSPLHF.

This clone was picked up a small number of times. CDR3 sequence reads: CASSLGSKGGEQYF. As DNA, the CDR3 is TGTGCCAGCAGCTTAGGGTCAAAGGGAGGCGAGCAGTACTTC. This sequence joins TRBV7-2 and TRBJ2-7; D is perhaps TRBD2 (6 bases). Germline V CDR1 and CDR2: SGHTA, FQGNSA. The CDR3 covers 14 residues. With 1 base removed from V and 6 bases from J, the gap between germline ends came to 13 bases.

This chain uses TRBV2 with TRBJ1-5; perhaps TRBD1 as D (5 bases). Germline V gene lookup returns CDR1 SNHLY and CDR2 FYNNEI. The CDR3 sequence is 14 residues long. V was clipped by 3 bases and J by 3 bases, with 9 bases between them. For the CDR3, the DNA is TGTGCCAGCAGTGACGGCAGGGTCAATCAGCCCCAGCATTTT. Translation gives CASSDGRVNQPQHF.

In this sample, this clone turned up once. CDR3 sequence: CASSLPLLAGGTETQYF. CDR3 DNA: TGTGCCAGCAGCTTACCCCTCTTAGCGGGGGGGACAGAGACCCAGTACTTC. The chain combines TRBV7-2 with TRBJ2-5; TRBD2 agrees at 11 bases. There are 17 residues in the CDR3. With 2 bases clipped from V and 4 bases from J, the junction kept 9 bases outside the gene matches. The germline gives CDR1 SGHTA, CDR2 FQGNSA.

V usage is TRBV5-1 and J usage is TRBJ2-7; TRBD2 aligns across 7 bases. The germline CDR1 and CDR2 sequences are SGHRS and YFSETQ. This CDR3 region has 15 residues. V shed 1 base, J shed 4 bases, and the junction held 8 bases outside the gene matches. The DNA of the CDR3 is TGCGCCAGCAGCTTGCCCACGGGACTAACTTACGAGCAGTACTTC. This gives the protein CASSLPTGLTYEQYF.

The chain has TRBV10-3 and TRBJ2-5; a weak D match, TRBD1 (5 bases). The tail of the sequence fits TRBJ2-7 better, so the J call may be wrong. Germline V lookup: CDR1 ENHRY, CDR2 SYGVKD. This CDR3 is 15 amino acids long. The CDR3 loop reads CAISKTRVSAYEQYF. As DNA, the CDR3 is TGTGCCATCAGTAAGACCAGGGTCTCTGCCTACGAGCAGTACTTC.

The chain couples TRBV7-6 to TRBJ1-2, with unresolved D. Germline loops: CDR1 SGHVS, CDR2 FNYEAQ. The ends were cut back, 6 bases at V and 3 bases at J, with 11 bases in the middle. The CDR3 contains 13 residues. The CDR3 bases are TGTGCCAGCAGGCGGTTGCGGTACTATGGCTACACCTTC. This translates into CASRRLRYYGYTF.

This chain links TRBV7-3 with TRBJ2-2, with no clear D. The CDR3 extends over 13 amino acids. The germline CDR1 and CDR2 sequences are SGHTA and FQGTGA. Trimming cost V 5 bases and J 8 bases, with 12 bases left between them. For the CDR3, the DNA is TGTGCCAGCAGCCCGGTTGCTTCGGGGGAGCTGTTTTTT. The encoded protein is CASSPVASGELFF.

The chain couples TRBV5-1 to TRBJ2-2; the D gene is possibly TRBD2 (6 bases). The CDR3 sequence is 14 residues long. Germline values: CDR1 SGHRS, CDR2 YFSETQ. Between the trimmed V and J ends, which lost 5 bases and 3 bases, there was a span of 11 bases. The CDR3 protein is CASRPGDYTGELFF. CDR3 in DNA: TGCGCCAGCAGGCCCGGGGACTACACCGGGGAGCTGTTTTTT.

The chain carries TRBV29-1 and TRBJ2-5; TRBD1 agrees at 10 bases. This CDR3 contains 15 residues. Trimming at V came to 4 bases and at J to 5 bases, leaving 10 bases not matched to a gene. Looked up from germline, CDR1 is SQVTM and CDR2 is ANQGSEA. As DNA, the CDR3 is TGCAGCGTTGCGAAGACAGGGGGCGAGAGGGAGACCCAGTACTTC. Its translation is CSVAKTGGERETQYF. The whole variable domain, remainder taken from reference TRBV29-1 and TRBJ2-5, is SAVISQKPSRDICQRGTSLTIQCQVDSQVTMMFWYRQQPGQSLTLIATANQGSEATYESGFVIDKFPISRPNLTFSTLTVSNMSPEDSSIYLCSVAKTGGERETQYFGPGTRLLVL.

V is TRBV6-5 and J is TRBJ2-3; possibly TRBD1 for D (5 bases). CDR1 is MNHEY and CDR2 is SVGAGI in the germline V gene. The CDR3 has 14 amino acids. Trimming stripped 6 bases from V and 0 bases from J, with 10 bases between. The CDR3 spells CASRRGPSTDTQYF. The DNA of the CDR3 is TGTGCCAGCAGAAGGGGTCCTAGCACAGATACGCAGTATTTT.

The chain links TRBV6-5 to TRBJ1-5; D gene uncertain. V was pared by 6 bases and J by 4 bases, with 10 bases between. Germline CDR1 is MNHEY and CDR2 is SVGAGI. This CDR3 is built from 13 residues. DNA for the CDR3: TGTGCCAGCAGGGAGACCCAAAATCAGCCCCAGCATTTT. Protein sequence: CASRETQNQPQHF.

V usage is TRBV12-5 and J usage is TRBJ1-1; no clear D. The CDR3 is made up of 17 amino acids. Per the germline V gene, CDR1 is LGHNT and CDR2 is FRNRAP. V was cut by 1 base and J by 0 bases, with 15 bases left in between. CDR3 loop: CASGLDPHSRMNTEAFF. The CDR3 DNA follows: TGTGCTAGTGGTTTGGACCCCCATTCTAGGATGAACACTGAAGCTTTCTTT.

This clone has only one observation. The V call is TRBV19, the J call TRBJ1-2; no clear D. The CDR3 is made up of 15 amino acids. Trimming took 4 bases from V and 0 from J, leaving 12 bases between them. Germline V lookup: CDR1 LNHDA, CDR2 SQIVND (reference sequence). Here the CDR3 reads CASSSGRAANYGYTF. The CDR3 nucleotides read TGTGCCAGTAGTAGTGGGAGGGCCGCTAACTATGGCTACACCTTC.

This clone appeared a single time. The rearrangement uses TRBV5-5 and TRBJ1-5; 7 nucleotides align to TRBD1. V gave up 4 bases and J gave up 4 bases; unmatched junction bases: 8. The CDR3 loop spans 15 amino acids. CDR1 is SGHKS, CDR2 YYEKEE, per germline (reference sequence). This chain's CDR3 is CASSGSDRPNQPQHF. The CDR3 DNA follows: TGTGCCAGCAGCGGCTCGGACAGGCCTAATCAGCCCCAGCATTTT.